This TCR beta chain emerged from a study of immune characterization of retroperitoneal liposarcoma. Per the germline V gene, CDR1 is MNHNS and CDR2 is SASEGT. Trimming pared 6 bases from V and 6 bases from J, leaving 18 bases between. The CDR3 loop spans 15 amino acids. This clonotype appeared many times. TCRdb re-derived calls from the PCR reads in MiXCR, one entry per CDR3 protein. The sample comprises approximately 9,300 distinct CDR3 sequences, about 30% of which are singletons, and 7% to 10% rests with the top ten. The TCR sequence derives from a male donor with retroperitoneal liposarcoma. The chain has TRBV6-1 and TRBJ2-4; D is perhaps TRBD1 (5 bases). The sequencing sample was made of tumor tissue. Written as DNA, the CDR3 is TGTGCCAGCAGGGACGTGGGGCGTAAAGGAAACATTCAGTACTTC. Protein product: CASRDVGRKGNIQYF.